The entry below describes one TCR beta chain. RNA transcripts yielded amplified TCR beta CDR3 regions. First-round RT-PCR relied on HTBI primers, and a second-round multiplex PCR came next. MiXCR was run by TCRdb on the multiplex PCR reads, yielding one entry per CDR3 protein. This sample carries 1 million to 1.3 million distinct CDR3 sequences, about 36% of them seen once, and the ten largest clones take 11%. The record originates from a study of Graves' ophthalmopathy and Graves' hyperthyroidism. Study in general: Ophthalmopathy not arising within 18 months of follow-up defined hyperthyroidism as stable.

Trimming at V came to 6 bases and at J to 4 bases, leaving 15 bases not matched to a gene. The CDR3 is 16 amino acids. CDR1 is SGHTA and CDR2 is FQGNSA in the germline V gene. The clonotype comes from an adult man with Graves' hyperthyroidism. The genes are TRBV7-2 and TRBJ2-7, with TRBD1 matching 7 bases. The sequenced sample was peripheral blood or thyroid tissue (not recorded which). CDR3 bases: TGTGCCAGCAGTCCGACCATCCGGGACAGAAAGTACGAGCAGTACTTC. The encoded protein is CASSPTIRDRKYEQYF.